The 23 T cell receptor beta chains below come from one sample, sequenced in a study of identical twins. TCRdb independently ran MiXCR on the 5' RACE reads; one entry per CDR3 protein. This table has more than 650,000 distinct CDR3 sequences, roughly 6% appearing once. Sequencing was done on a sample of naive T cells sorted from blood. Receptors were obtained from a man between 18 and 35 years old in good health.

In this sample, this clonotype turned up many times. The chain uses TRBV10-3 and TRBJ2-1, with TRBD2 matching over 7 bases. This CDR3 has 11 residues. Germline V gives CDR1 ENHRY, CDR2 SYGVKD. The trim removed 10 bases at V and 10 bases at J, leaving 7 bases unmatched. This CDR3 reads CATLRGWEQFF. In nucleotides, the CDR3 is TGTGCCACATTGCGGGGGTGGGAGCAGTTCTTC.

The chain uses TRBV12-3 or TRBV12-4 and TRBJ1-5; weak D call: TRBD1 (6 bases). The CDR3 contains 15 residues. Trimming removed 5 bases at V and 0 bases at J, with 11 bases between. The CDR3 coding sequence is TGTGCCAGCAGTCCGGACAGATATAGCAATCAGCCCCAGCATTTT. Amino acid sequence: CASSPDRYSNQPQHF.

The rearrangement joins TRBV5-5 to TRBJ2-7, with a weak D call TRBD2 (5 bases). This CDR3 contains 13 residues. In germline, CDR1 is SGHKS, CDR2 YYEKEE (reference sequence). The V end was cut by 4 bases, the J end by 3 bases, with 11 bases between. The DNA of the CDR3 is TGTGCCAGCAGCCCGCCTGAGGGCTACGAGCAGTACGTC. This gives the protein CASSPPEGYEQYV.

This clonotype was recorded at least ten times. V is TRBV5-1 and J is TRBJ2-2; 9 nucleotides agree with TRBD1. The V and J ends lost 4 bases and 5 bases, in that order; junction bases with no gene match: 12. Germline V lookup: CDR1 SGHRS, CDR2 YFSETQ. CDR3 length equals 17 residues. CDR3 residues: CASSPIRTGAITGELFF. The CDR3 nucleotides read TGCGCCAGCAGCCCCATTCGGACAGGGGCGATTACCGGGGAGCTGTTTTTT.

This clonotype was recorded many times. The chain has TRBV12-3 or TRBV12-4 and TRBJ2-5; weak D call: TRBD1 (7 bases). V dropped 6 bases and J dropped 2 bases, with 10 bases sitting between them. The CDR3 runs 13 residues. DNA of the CDR3: TGTGCCAGCAGGCGGGACAGTCAAGAGACCCAGTACTTC. Amino acids: CASRRDSQETQYF.

Many counts were recorded for this clonotype. V gene TRBV6-5 combines with J gene TRBJ2-7, with D perhaps TRBD1 (5 bases). V was cut by 2 bases and J by 5 bases, with 10 bases left in between. The CDR3 runs to 13 residues. Germline CDR1 reads MNHEY; CDR2 reads SVGAGI. In nucleotides, the CDR3 is TGTGCCAGCAGTTACAGGGGTGTTCACGAGCAGTACGTC. It encodes CASSYRGVHEQYV.

This sequence joins TRBV15 and TRBJ2-5; 7 nucleotides line up with TRBD1. Germline assignment: CDR1 LNHNV and CDR2 YYDKDF (reference sequence). The CDR3 loop spans 15 amino acids. V dropped 0 bases and J dropped 4; count of bases not matched to a gene: 5. The CDR3 reads CATSRDRTGVETQYF. In DNA form, the CDR3 reads TGTGCCACCAGCAGAGATAGAACAGGGGTAGAGACCCAGTACTTC.

The chain has TRBV2 and TRBJ2-3; weak D call: TRBD2 (6 bases). CDR3 length: 15 residues. With 4 bases removed from V and 2 bases from J, the gap between germline ends came to 13 bases. Germline loops: CDR1 SNHLY, CDR2 FYNNEI. CDR3 residues: CASSGVADHTDTQYF. CDR3 coding DNA: TGTGCCAGCAGTGGGGTAGCGGACCACACAGATACGCAGTATTTT.

The genes are TRBV28 and TRBJ2-7; 8 bases fit TRBD2. CDR1 MDHEN and CDR2 SYDVKM come from the germline V gene. Unmatched junction bases numbered 23, after V lost 10 bases and J lost 3 bases. There are 18 residues in the CDR3. CDR3 DNA: TGTGCCACCCATAGTATGATAGTAGCGGGGAGGGGGTACTACGAGCAGTACTTC. Encoded protein: CATHSMIVAGRGYYEQYF.

On this clonotype itself: With a much larger clone just one base away, this may be a read error. Because the CDR3 is missing its conserved closing phenylalanine or tryptophan, this is likely a read error. The V call is TRBV5-6, the J call TRBJ2-7; D is uncertain. Trimming took off 2 bases at V and 2 bases at J, with 14 bases between the two ends. The length of the CDR3 is 15 residues. The germline V gene has CDR1 SGHDT and CDR2 YYEEEE. The CDR3 DNA reads as TGTGCCAGCAGCTTCTCCTCGGACGGCGCCTACGAGCAGTACTCC. This gives the protein CASSFSSDGAYEQYS.

The sample holds many counts of this clonotype. This rearrangement joins TRBV12-3 or TRBV12-4 to TRBJ1-4; possibly TRBD1 for D (5 bases). The V and J ends lost 2 bases and 6 bases respectively, with 10 bases between them. The CDR3 consists of 14 residues. The CDR3 sequence: CASSLRDGDEKLFF. CDR3 in DNA: TGTGCCAGCAGTTTAAGGGACGGTGATGAAAAACTGTTTTTT.

This clonotype was found many times. This sequence joins TRBV6-5 and TRBJ2-6; TRBD2 matches at 7 bases. CDR1 is MNHEY, CDR2 SVGAGI, per germline. The CDR3 loop spans 17 amino acids. The junction had 7 bases not matched to a gene; V was cut back by 3 bases and J by 2 bases. The CDR3 DNA follows: TGTGCCAGCAGTTATCGGGGGGTGGGTGCTGGGGCCAACGTCCTGACTTTC. This encodes CASSYRGVGAGANVLTF.

This clonotype was counted only a few times. This rearrangement joins TRBV29-1 to TRBJ2-2; TRBD2 aligns across 9 bases. V trimming: 4 bases; J trimming: 7 bases; junction bases outside the gene matches: 4. Germline V gene lookup returns CDR1 SQVTM and CDR2 ANQGSEA. CDR3 size: 13 residues. The CDR3 loop is CSVVAGVDGELFF. CDR3 DNA: TGCAGCGTTGTAGCGGGAGTGGACGGGGAGCTGTTTTTT.

This clonotype occurred many times. V is TRBV4-2 and J is TRBJ2-2, with D perhaps TRBD1 (6 bases). V gave up 4 bases and J gave up 2 bases, with 11 bases separating them. The CDR3 loop spans 15 amino acids. Germline values: CDR1 LGHNA, CDR2 YNFKEQ. CDR3 DNA: TGTGCCAGCAGCCTCTTACAGGGAAACACCGGGGAGCTGTTTTTT. Its translation is CASSLLQGNTGELFF.

Ten or more counts support this clonotype. The rearrangement uses TRBV3-1 and TRBJ2-7, with D tentatively TRBD1 or TRBD2 (6 bases each). The CDR3 has 12 amino acids. Germline V lookup: CDR1 LGHDT, CDR2 YNNKEL (reference sequence). V lost 0 bases to trimming and J lost 9 bases, with 9 bases between them. The CDR3: CASSQDRGLQYF. The CDR3 DNA sequence: TGTGCCAGCAGCCAAGACAGGGGACTGCAGTACTTC.

This clonotype was counted many times. A read error may account for a junction end that differs from germline. J is TRBJ2-1 and V is TRBV4-3; D unresolved. Germline lookup yields CDR1 LGHNA and CDR2 YSLEER. The CDR3 length is 14 residues. The CDR3 protein is CASSKEIGWNEQFF. In DNA, the CDR3 is TGCGCCAGCAGCAAAGAGATAGGGTGGAATGAGCAGTTCTTC.

This sequence joins TRBV5-1 and TRBJ2-5, with 12 positions matching TRBD2. The germline CDR1 and CDR2 sequences are SGHRS and YFSETQ. CDR3 length: 16 amino acids. The junction had 9 bases not matched to a gene; V was cut back by 4 bases and J by 5 bases. DNA for the CDR3: TGCGCCAGCAGCGCCAGGACTAGCGGGGTCGGCGAGACCCAGTACTTC. Residues: CASSARTSGVGETQYF.

The rearrangement uses TRBV28 and TRBJ2-3; a possible D gene is TRBD2 (6 bases). V lost 3 bases and J 9 bases, leaving 16 bases between the germline ends. Germline loops: CDR1 MDHEN, CDR2 SYDVKM. The CDR3 covers 14 residues. CDR3 nucleotide sequence: TGTGCCAGCAGTTTTGGGCTAGCGACCCGAACGCAGTATTTT. Translation: CASSFGLATRTQYF.

This clonotype was found many times. The chain recombines TRBV20-1 with TRBJ2-1, with 9 nucleotides matching TRBD2. Germline CDR1 is DFQATT and CDR2 is SNEGSKA (reference sequence). The CDR3 covers 15 residues. After removal of 3 bases from V and 10 bases from J, the junction contained 13 bases not matched to a gene. In DNA, the CDR3 is TGCAGTGCTAGGGTTCTAGCGGGATACCACCCCGAGCAGTTCTTC. This sequence encodes CSARVLAGYHPEQFF.

This clonotype was recorded at least ten times. This chain connects TRBV20-1 to TRBJ1-1; D is possibly TRBD1 (5 bases). V was cut by 7 bases and J by 0 bases, with 15 bases left in between. Germline CDR1 reads DFQATT; CDR2 reads SNEGSKA (reference sequence). This CDR3 has 14 residues. Here the CDR3 reads CSGDVVTVNTEAFF. DNA for the CDR3: TGCAGTGGCGACGTGGTGACAGTGAACACTGAAGCTTTCTTT.

This clonotype appeared a few times. This chain uses TRBV6-2 or TRBV6-3 with TRBJ2-1; D is possibly TRBD1 or TRBD2 (5 bases each). Deletions cut 8 bases from V and 0 bases from J, with 14 bases between. This CDR3 spans 15 amino acids. CDR1 and CDR2 (germline): MNHEY, SVGEGT. CDR3 protein: CASALWDASYNEQFF. The CDR3 DNA sequence: TGTGCCAGCGCACTATGGGACGCCTCCTACAATGAGCAGTTCTTC.

In its sample, this clonotype was seen many times. The chain couples TRBV10-3 to TRBJ2-7, with a possible D match to TRBD1 (5 bases). Germline V gives CDR1 ENHRY, CDR2 SYGVKD. CDR3 size: 14 residues. V was shortened by 4 bases and J by 3 bases, with 13 bases between the two germline ends. CDR3 in amino acids: CAISGPDKIYEQYF. CDR3 nucleotides: TGTGCCATCAGTGGCCCGGACAAGATCTACGAGCAGTACTTC.

In its sample, this clonotype was seen many times. The rearrangement links TRBV29-1 to TRBJ2-3; D is undetermined. V was shortened by 1 base and J by 0 bases, with 8 bases between the two germline ends. CDR1 SQVTM and CDR2 ANQGSEA come from the germline V gene. CDR3 length equals 14 residues. The CDR3 sequence is CSVEGRMSTDTQYF. In DNA form, the CDR3 reads TGCAGCGTTGAAGGACGGATGAGCACAGATACGCAGTATTTT.